A selection of T cell receptor beta chains follows, all from one sample in a study of high-grade serous ovarian cancer treatment subgroups. The assay was immunoSEQ multiplex PCR, and TCRdb's table has in-frame clones only and misses some. The sample records approximately 4,000 clones, about 80% being singletons. The sample taken for sequencing was tumor tissue. These receptors came from a human donor with high-grade serous ovarian cancer. Each CDR3 is given with its conserved first and last residue. The D gene is left open where the match is weak. The listing skips clone size in some rows; elsewhere it reads once, few, many or a size class.

J | size | V | D | CDR3 | DNA
TRBJ1-5 | . | TRBV7-2 | TRBD1 | CASSLLPGQLNQPQHF | TGTGCCAGCAGCTTATTACCGGGACAGCTGAATCAGCCCCAGCATTTT
TRBJ2-2 | . | TRBV9 | . | CASTRGAGPNTGELFF | TGTGCCAGCACCCGGGGGGCGGGCCCGAACACCGGGGAGCTGTTTTTT
TRBJ1-6 | few | TRBV9 | . | CASSVRFWVVNSPLHF | TGTGCCAGCAGCGTAAGGTTTTGGGTTGTGAATTCACCCCTCCACTTT
TRBJ2-3 | . | TRBV7-6 | TRBD1 | CASSLRDRGDTQYF | TGTGCCAGCAGCTTAAGGGACAGGGGGGATACGCAGTATTTT
TRBJ1-3 | . | TRBV4-1 | . | CASSPWGGLESGNTIYF | TGCGCCAGCAGCCCTTGGGGGGGTTTGGAGTCTGGAAACACCATATATTTT
TRBJ2-3 | . | TRBV30 | TRBD2 | CAWSGHQTSGGAADTQYF | TGTGCCTGGAGTGGCCACCAGACTAGCGGGGGGGCAGCAGATACGCAGTATTTT
TRBJ2-1 | once | TRBV6-6 | TRBD2 | CASSLPRGLDYNEQFF | TGTGCCAGCAGCCTACCCCGGGGACTAGATTACAATGAGCAGTTCTTC
TRBJ2-5 | . | TRBV29-1 | . | CSVRGRGQETQYF | TGCAGCGTTAGAGGCCGGGGGCAAGAGACCCAGTACTTC
TRBJ2-2 | . | TRBV7-9 | TRBD1 | CASSSPGQGNTGGLFF | TGTGCCAGCAGCTCCCCGGGACAGGGAAACACCGGGGGGCTGTTTTTT
TRBJ2-2 | . | TRBV7-8 | . | CASSFRENTGELFF | TGTGCCAGCAGCTTCCGGGAGAACACCGGGGAGCTGTTTTTT
TRBJ1-1 | . | TRBV11-2 | . | CASSLRGETQAFF | TGTGCCAGCAGCTTGAGGGGGGAAACCCAAGCTTTCTTT
TRBJ1-2 | . | TRBV6-5 | TRBD1 | CASSYSAGQGNYGYTF | TGTGCCAGCAGTTACTCGGCGGGACAGGGGAACTATGGCTACACCTTC
TRBJ2-2 | . | TRBV19 | TRBD2 | CASSPGTSGGTSRELFF | TGTGCCAGTAGTCCCGGGACTAGCGGGGGGACATCCCGGGAGCTGTTTTTT
TRBJ1-3 | . | TRBV5-1 | . | CASSGGDAMEGNTIYF | TGCGCCAGCAGCGGGGGGGACGCCATGGAGGGAAACACCATATATTTT
TRBJ2-3 | . | TRBV5-6 | TRBD2 | CASSLAGRGADTQYF | TGTGCCAGCAGCTTGGCCGGGCGGGGGGCAGATACGCAGTATTTT
TRBJ2-2 | . | TRBV5-4 | TRBD2 | CASSYKGGANTGELFF | TGTGCCAGCAGCTATAAGGGAGGGGCGAACACCGGGGAGCTGTTTTTT
TRBJ2-3 | once | TRBV4-3 | . | CASSQVGGNPSTDTQYF | TGCGCCAGCAGCCAAGTTGGAGGCAACCCTAGCACAGATACGCAGTATTTT
TRBJ2-3 | . | TRBV5-5 | . | CASSQDVELDTQYF | TGTGCCAGCAGCCAGGACGTTGAGCTAGATACGCAGTATTTT
TRBJ1-5 | . | TRBV2 | TRBD1 | CASSGYPGQGNQPQHF | TGTGCCAGCAGCGGCTATCCGGGACAGGGGAATCAGCCCCAGCATTTT
TRBJ2-7 | . | TRBV6-6 | . | CASISSYEQYF | TGTGCCAGCATTAGCTCCTACGAGCAGTACTTC
TRBJ2-5 | . | TRBV11-2 | . | CASSSRTGSYNFQETQYF | TGTGCCAGCAGCTCCCGAACAGGGTCTTATAATTTCCAAGAGACCCAGTACTTC
TRBJ2-5 | . | TRBV13 | . | CASSLDPLETQYF | TGTGCCAGCAGCTTAGATCCATTGGAGACCCAGTACTTC
TRBJ2-5 | . | TRBV9 | TRBD1 | CASSPGQGAQETQYF | TGTGCCAGTTCACCGGGACAGGGGGCGCAAGAGACCCAGTACTTC
TRBJ2-7 | . | TRBV19 | . | CASNSPQRPPGEQYF | TGTGCCAGCAACTCCCCCCAGCGGCCGCCGGGCGAGCAGTACTTC
TRBJ1-3 | . | TRBV18 | . | CASSPVPGAGSGNTIYF | TGTGCCAGCTCACCCGTGCCGGGGGCCGGCTCTGGAAACACCATATATTTT
TRBJ1-4 | . | TRBV18 | . | CASSPQTTNEKLFF | TGTGCCAGCTCACCACAAACAACTAATGAAAAACTGTTTTTT
TRBJ2-4 | . | TRBV2 | . | CASSPRDSLLNIQYF | TGTGCCAGCAGTCCCCGGGACTCTCTTCTGAACATTCAGTACTTC
TRBJ1-1 | . | TRBV4-1 | . | CASSQGSGPNTEAFF | TGCGCCAGCAGCCAAGGGTCCGGGCCCAACACTGAAGCTTTCTTT
TRBJ1-5 | . | TRBV30 | TRBD1 | CAWSVLGGGGQPQHF | TGTGCCTGGAGTGTATTAGGAGGGGGCGGACAGCCCCAGCATTTT
TRBJ2-7 | . | TRBV29-1 | . | CSVVTPGATYEQYF | TGCAGCGTTGTTACCCCGGGAGCCACCTACGAGCAGTACTTC
TRBJ2-1 | . | TRBV11-2 | . | CASSLEGTFGEQFF | TGTGCCAGCAGCTTAGAAGGGACTTTTGGTGAGCAGTTCTTC
TRBJ2-3 | once | TRBV4-1 | . | CASSQLASRAGTDTQYF | TGCGCCAGCAGCCAACTTGCTAGCAGGGCCGGCACAGATACGCAGTATTTT
TRBJ2-2 | . | TRBV19 | . | CASFAGELFF | TGTGCCAGCTTTGCCGGGGAGCTGTTTTTT
TRBJ2-3 | . | TRBV28 | TRBD2 | CASSLLAGTDTQYF | TGTGCCAGCAGTTTACTAGCGGGCACAGATACGCAGTATTTT
TRBJ2-7 | . | TRBV5-1 | TRBD2 | CASSSPGGYEQYF | TGCGCCAGCAGCTCCCCGGGAGGATACGAGCAGTACTTC
TRBJ2-3 | once | TRBV6-4 | TRBD2 | CARRRLAGATTGDTQYF | TGTGCCCGCAGAAGACTAGCGGGGGCAACCACGGGAGATACGCAGTATTTT